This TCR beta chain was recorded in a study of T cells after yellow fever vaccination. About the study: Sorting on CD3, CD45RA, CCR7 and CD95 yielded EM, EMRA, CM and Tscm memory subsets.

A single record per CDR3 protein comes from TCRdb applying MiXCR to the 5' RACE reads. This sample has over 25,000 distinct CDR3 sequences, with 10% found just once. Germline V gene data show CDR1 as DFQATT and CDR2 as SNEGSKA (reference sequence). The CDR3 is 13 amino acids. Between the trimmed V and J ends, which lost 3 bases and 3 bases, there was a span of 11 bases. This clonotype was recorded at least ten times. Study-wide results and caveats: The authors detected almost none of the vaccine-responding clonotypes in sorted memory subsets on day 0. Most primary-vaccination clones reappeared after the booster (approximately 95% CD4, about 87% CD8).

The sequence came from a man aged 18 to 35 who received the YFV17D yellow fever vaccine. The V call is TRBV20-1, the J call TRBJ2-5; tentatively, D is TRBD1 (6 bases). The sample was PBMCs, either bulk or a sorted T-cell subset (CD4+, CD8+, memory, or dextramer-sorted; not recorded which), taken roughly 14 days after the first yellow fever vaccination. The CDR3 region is CSARDSNKETQYF. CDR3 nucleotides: TGCAGTGCTAGGGACAGTAACAAAGAGACCCAGTACTTC.